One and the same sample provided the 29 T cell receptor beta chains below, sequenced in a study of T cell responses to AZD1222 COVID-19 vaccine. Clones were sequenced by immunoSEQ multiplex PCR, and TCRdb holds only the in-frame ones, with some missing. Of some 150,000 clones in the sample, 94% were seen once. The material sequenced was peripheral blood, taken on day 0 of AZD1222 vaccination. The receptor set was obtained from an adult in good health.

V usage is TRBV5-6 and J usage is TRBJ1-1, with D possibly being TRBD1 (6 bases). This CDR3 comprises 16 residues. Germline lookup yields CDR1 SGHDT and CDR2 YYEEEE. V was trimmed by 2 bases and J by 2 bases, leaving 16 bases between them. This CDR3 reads CASSFDQGQINTEAFF. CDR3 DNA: TGTGCCAGCAGCTTCGACCAAGGACAGATTAACACTGAAGCTTTCTTT.

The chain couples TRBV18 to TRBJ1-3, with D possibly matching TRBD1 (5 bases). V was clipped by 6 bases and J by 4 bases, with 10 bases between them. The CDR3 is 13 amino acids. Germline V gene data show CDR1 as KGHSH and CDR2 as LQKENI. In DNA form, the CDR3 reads TGTGCCAGCTCGAGTGGGGGAGGAAACACCATATATTTT. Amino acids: CASSSGGGNTIYF.

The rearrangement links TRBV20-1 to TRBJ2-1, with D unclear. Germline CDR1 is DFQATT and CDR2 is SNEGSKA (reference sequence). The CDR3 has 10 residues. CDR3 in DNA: TGCACCCAAGGTGACAATGAGCAGTTCTTC. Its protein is CTQGDNEQFF.

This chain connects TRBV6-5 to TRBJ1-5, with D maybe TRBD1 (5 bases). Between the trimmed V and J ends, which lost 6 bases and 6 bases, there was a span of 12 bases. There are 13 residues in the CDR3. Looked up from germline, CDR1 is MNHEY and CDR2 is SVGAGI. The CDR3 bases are TGTGCCAGCAGCTCAGGGTGGAGTCAGCCCCAGCATTTT. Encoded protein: CASSSGWSQPQHF.

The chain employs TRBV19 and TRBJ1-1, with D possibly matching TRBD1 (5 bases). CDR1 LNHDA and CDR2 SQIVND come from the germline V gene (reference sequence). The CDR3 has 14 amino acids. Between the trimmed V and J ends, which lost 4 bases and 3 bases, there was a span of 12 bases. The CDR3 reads CASSNPGGYTEAFF. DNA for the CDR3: TGTGCCAGTAGTAACCCGGGGGGTTACACTGAAGCTTTCTTT.

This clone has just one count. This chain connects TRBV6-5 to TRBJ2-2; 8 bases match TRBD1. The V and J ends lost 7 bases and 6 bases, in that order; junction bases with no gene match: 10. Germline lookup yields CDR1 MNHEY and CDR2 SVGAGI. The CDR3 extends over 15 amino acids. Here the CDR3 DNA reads TGTGCCAGCAACGGACAGGGTGGTATCGCCGGGGAGCTGTTTTTT. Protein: CASNGQGGIAGELFF.

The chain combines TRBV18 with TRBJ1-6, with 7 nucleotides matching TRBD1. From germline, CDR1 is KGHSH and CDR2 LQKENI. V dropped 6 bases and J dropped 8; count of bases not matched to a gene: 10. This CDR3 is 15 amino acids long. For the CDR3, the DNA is TGTGCCAGCTCGGCCCGACAGGGTTTGGATTCACCCCTCCACTTT. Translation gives CASSARQGLDSPLHF. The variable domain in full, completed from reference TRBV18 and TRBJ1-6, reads NAGVMQNPRHLVRRRGQEARLRCSPMKGHSHVYWYRQLPEEGLKFMVYLQKENIIDESGMPKERFSAEFPKEGPSILRIQQVVRGDSAAYFCASSARQGLDSPLHFGNGTRLTVT.

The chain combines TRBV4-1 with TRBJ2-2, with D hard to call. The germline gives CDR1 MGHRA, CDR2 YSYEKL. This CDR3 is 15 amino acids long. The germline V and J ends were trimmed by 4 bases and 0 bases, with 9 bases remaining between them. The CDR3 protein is CASSRTEANTGELFF. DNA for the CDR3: TGCGCCAGCAGCCGGACGGAAGCGAACACCGGGGAGCTGTTTTTT.

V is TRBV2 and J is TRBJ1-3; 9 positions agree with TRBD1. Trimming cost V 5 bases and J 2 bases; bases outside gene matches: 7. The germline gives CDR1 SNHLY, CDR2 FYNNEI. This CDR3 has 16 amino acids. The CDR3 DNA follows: TGTGCCAGCAGTTTGGACAGGGGACGGGCTGGAAACACCATATATTTT. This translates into CASSLDRGRAGNTIYF.

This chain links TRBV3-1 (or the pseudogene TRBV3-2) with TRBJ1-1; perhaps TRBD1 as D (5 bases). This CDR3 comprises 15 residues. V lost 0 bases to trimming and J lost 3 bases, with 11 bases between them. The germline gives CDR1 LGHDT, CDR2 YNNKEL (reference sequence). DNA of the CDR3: TGTGCCAGCAGCCAAGAGAAGGGGCGCGACACTGAAGCTTTCTTT. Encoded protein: CASSQEKGRDTEAFF.

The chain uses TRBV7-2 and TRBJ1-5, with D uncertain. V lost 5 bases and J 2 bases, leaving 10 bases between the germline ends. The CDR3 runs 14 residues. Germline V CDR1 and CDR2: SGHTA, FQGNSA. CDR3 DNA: TGTGCCAGCAGCCCACGAGGCGGCAATCAGCCCCAGCATTTT. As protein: CASSPRGGNQPQHF.

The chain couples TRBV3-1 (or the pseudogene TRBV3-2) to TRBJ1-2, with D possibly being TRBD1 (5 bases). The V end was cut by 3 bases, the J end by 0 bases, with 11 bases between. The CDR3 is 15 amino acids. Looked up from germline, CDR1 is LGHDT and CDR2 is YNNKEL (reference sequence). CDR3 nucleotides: TGTGCCAGCAGCCATCCGGGGCGTCCTAACTATGGCTACACCTTC. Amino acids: CASSHPGRPNYGYTF.

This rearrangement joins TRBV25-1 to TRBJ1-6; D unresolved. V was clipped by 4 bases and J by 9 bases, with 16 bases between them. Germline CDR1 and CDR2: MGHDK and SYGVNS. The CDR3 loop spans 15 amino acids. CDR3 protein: CASSAMDLQSSPLHF. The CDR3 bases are TGTGCCAGCAGTGCCATGGACCTTCAAAGTTCACCCCTCCACTTT.

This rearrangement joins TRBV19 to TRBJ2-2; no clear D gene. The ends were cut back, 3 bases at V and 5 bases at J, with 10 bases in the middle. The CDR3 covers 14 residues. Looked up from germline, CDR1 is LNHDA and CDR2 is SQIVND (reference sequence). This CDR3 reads CASSIPWSTGELFF. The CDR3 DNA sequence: TGTGCCAGTAGTATCCCCTGGTCGACCGGGGAGCTGTTTTTT. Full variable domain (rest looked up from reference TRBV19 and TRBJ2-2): DGGITQSPKYLFRKEGQNVTLSCEQNLNHDAMYWYRQDPGQGLRLIYYSQIVNDFQKGDIAEGYSVSREKKESFPLTVTSAQKNPTAFYLCASSIPWSTGELFFGEGSRLTVL.

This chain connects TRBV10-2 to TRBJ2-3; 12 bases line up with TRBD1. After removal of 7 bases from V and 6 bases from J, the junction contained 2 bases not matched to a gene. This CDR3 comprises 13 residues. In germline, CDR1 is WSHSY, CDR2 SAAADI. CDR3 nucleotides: TGCGCCAGCAAGGGACAGGGGGCTGATACGCAGTATTTT. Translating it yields CASKGQGADTQYF.

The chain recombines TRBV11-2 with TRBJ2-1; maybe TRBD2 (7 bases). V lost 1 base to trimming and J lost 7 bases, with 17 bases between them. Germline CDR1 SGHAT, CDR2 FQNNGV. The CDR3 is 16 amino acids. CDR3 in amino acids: CASSLARLRGRNEQFF. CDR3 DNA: TGTGCCAGCAGCTTAGCTAGATTGCGGGGGCGGAATGAGCAGTTCTTC.

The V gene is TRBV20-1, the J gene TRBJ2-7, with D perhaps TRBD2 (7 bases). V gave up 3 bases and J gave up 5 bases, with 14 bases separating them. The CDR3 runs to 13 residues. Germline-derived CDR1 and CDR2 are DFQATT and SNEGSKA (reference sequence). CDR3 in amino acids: CSASWGGPHEQYV. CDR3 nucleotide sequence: TGCAGTGCTAGTTGGGGGGGGCCCCACGAGCAGTACGTC.

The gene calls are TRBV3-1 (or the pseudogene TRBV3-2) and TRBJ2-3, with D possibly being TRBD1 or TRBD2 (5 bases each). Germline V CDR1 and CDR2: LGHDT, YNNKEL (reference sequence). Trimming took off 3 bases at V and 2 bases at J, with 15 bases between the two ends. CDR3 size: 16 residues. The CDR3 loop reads CASSHGGVRYTDTQYF. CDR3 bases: TGTGCCAGCAGCCATGGGGGAGTGCGATACACAGATACGCAGTATTTT.

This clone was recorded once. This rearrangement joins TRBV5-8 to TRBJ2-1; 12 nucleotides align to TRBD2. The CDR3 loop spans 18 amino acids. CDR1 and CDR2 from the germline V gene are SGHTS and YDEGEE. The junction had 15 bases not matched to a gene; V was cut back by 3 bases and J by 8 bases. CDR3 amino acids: CASSSPEKLAGGIYEQFF. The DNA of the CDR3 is TGTGCCAGCAGCTCTCCGGAAAAACTAGCGGGAGGCATTTATGAGCAGTTCTTC.

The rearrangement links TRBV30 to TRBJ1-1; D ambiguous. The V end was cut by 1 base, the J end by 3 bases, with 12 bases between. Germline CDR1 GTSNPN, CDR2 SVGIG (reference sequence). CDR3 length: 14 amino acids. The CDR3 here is CAWSADHADTEAFF. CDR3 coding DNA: TGTGCCTGGAGTGCAGACCATGCGGACACTGAAGCTTTCTTT.

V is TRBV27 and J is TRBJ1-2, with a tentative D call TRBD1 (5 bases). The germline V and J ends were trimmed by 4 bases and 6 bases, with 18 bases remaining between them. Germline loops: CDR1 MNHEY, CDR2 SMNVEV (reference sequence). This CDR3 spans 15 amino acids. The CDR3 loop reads CASSSNRGWGHGYTF. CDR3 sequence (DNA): TGTGCCAGCAGTTCCAACCGGGGGTGGGGCCATGGCTACACCTTC.

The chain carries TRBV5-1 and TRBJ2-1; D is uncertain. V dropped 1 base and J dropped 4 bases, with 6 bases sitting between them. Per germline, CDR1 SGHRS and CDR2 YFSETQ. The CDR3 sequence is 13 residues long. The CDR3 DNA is TGCGCCAGCAGCTTGTCCTCGTACAATGAGCAGTTCTTC. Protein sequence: CASSLSSYNEQFF.

The DNA of the CDR3 is TGCGCCAGCAGCCAAGGCTCCACCTTGTATAGCAATCAGCCCCAGCATTTT. Encoded protein: CASSQGSTLYSNQPQHF. The rearrangement joins TRBV4-1 to TRBJ1-5; D remains ambiguous. V was clipped by 1 base and J by 0 bases, with 13 bases between them. This CDR3 region has 17 residues. The germline gives CDR1 MGHRA, CDR2 YSYEKL.

CDR3 loop: CASSLRNTEAFF. DNA of the CDR3: TGTGCCAGCAGCCTCAGGAACACTGAAGCTTTCTTT. The chain uses TRBV11-2 and TRBJ1-1; D unresolved. The V end lost 5 bases, the J end lost 1 base, and 5 bases lay between the germline ends. CDR3 length: 12 amino acids. Germline CDR1 SGHAT, CDR2 FQNNGV.

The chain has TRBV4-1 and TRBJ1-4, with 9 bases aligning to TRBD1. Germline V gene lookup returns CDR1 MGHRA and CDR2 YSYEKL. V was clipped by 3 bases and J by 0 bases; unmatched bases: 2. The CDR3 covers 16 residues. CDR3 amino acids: CASSQGQGPTNEKLFF. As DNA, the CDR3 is TGCGCCAGCAGCCAGGGACAGGGTCCAACTAATGAAAAACTGTTTTTT.

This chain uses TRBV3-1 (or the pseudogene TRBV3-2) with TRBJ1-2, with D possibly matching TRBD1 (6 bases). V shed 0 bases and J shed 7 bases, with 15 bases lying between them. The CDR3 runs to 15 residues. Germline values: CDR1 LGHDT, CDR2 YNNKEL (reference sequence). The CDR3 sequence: CASSQDLQGGRGYTF. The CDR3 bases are TGTGCCAGCAGCCAAGATTTACAGGGAGGCCGTGGCTACACCTTC.

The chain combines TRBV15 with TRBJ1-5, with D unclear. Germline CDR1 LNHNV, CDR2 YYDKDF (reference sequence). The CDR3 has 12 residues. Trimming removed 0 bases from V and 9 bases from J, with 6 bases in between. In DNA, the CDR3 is TGTGCCACCAGCAGAGATGGGTGGCCCCAGCATTTT. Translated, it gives CATSRDGWPQHF.

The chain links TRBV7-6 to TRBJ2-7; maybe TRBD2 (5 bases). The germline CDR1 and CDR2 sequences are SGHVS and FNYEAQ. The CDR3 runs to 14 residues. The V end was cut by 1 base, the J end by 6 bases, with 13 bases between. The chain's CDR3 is CASSLDEGTPEQYV. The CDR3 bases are TGTGCCAGCAGCTTAGATGAGGGAACCCCCGAGCAGTACGTC.

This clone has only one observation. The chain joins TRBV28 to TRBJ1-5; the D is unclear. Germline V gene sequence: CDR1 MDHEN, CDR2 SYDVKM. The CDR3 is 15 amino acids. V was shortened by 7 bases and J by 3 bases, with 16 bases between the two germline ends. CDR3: CASNPRSWANQPQHF. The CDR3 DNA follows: TGTGCCAGCAACCCTAGGTCCTGGGCCAATCAGCCCCAGCATTTT. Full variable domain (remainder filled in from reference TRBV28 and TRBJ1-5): DVKVTQSSRYLVKRTGEKVFLECVQDMDHENMFWYRQDPGLGLRLIYFSYDVKMKEKGDIPEGYSVSREKKERFSLILESASTNQTSMYLCASNPRSWANQPQHFGDGTRLSIL.